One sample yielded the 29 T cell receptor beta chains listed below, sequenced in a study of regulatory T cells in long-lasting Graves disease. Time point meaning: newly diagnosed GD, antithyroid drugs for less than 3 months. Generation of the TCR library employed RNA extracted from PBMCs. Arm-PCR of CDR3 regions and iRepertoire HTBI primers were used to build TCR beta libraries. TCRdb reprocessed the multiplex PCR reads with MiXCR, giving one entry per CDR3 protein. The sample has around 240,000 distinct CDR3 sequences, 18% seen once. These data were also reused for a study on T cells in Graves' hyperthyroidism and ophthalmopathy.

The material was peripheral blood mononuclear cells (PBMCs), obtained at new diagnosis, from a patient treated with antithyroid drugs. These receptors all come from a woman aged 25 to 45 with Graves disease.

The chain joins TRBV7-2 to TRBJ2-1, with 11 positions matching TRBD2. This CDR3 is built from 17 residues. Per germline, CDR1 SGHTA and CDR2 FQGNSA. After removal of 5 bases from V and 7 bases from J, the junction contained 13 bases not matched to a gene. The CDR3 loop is CASSPGRSGGALNEQFF. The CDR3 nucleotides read TGTGCCAGCAGCCCGGGACGTAGCGGGGGGGCATTGAATGAGCAGTTCTTC.

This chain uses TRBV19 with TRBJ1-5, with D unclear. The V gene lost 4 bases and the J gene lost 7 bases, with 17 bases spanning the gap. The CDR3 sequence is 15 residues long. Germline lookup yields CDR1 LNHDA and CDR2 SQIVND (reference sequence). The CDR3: CASSKGDAGKQPQHF. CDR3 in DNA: TGTGCCAGTAGTAAGGGCGATGCGGGGAAGCAGCCCCAGCATTTT.

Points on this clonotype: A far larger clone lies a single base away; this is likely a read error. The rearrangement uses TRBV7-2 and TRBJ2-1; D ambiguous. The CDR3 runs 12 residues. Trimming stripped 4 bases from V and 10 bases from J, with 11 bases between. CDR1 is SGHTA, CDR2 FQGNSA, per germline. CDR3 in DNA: TGTGCCAGCAGCTACCCCGAGTACGAGCAGTTCTTC. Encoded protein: CASSYPEYEQFF. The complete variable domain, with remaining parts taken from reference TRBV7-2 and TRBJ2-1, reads GAGVSQSPSNKVTEKGKDVELRCDPISGHTALYWYRQSLGQGLEFLIYFQGNSAPDKSGLPSDRFSAERTGGSVSTLTIQRTQQEDSAVYLCASSYPEYEQFFGPGTRLTVL.

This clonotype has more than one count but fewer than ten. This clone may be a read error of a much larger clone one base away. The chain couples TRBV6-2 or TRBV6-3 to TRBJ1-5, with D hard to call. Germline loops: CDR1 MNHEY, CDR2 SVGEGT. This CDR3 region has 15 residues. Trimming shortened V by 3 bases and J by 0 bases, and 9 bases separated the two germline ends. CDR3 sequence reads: CASSYDPCSNQPQHF. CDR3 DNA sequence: TGTGCCAGCAGTTATGACCCATGTAGCAATCAGCCCCAGCATTTT.

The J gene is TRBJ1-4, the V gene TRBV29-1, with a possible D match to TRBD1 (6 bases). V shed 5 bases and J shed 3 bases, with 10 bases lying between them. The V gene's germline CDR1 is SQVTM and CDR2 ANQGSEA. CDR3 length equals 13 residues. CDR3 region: CSVWGQPNEKLFF. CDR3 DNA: TGCAGCGTTTGGGGGCAGCCTAATGAAAAACTGTTTTTT.

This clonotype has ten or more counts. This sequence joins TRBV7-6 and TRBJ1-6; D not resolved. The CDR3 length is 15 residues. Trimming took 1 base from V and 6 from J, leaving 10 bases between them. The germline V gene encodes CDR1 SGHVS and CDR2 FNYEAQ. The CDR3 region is CASSLVAEGNSPLHF. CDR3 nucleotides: TGTGCCAGCAGCTTAGTAGCGGAGGGTAATTCACCCCTCCACTTT. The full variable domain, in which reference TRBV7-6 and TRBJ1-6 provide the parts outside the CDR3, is GAGVSQSPRYKVTKRGQDVALRCDPISGHVSLYWYRQALGQGPEFLTYFNYEAQQDKSGLPNDRFSAERPEGSISTLTIQRTEQRDSAMYRCASSLVAEGNSPLHFGNGTRLTVT.

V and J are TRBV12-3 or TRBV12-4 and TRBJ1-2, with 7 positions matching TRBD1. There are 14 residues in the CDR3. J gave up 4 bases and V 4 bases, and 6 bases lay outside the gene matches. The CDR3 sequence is CASSSGQPAYGYTF. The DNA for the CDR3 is TGTGCCAGCAGTTCGGGACAGCCCGCCTATGGCTACACCTTC.

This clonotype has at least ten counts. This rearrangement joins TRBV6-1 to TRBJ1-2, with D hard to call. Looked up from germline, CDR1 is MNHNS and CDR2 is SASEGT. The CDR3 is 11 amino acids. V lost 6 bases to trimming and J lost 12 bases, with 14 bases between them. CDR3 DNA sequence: TGTGCCAGCAGGCAGGTCCGAGGGAACACCTTC. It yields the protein CASRQVRGNTF.

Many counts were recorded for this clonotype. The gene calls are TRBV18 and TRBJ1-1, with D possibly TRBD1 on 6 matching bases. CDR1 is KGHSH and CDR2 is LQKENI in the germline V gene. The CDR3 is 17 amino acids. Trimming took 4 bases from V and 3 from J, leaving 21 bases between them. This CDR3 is CASSRAPGGAGHTEAFF. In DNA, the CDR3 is TGTGCCAGCTCACGCGCACCGGGGGGCGCCGGGCACACTGAAGCTTTCTTT.

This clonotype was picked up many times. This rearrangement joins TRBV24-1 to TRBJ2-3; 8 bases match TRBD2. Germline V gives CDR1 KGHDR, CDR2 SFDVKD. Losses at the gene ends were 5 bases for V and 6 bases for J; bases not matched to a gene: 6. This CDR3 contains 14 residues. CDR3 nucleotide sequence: TGTGCCACCAGTGCGGGGCGGGGGGCCGATACGCAGTATTTT. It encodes CATSAGRGADTQYF.

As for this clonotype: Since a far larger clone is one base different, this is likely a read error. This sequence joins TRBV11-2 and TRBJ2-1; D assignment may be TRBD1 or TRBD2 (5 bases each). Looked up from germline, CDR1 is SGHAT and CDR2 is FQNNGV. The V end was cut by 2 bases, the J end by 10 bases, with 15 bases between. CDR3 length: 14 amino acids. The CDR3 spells CASSLPGGPYEQFF. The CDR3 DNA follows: TGTGCCAGCAGCTTACCTGGGGGTCCCTACGAGCAGTTCTTC.

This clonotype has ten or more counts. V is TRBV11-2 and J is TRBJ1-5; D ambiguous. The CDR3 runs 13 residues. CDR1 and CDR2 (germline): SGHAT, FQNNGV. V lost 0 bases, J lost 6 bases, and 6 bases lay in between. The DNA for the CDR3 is TGTGCCAGCAGCTTAGAATTAGGTCAGCCCCAGCATTTT. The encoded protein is CASSLELGQPQHF.

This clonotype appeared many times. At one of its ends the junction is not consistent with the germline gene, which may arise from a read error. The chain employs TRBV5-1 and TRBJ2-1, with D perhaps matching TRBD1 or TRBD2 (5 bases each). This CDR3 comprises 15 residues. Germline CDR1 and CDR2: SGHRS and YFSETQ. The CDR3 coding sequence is TGTGCCAGCAGCTTTAGGGACCGACGCTATAATGAGCGGTTCTTC. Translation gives CASSFRDRRYNERFF.

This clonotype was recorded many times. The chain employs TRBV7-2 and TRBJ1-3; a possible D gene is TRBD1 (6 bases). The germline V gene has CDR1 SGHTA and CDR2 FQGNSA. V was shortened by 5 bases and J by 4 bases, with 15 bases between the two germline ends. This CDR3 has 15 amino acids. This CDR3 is CASSLPGASGNTIYF. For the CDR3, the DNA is TGTGCCAGCAGCCTCCCGGGGGCTTCCGGAAACACCATATATTTT.

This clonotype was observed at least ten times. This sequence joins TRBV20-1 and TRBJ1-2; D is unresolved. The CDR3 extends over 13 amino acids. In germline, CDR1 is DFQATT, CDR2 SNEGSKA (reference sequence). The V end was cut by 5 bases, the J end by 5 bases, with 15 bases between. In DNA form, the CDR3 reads TGCAGTGCTTCACGTCGGACGGATTATGGCTACACCTTC. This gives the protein CSASRRTDYGYTF.

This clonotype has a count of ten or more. CDR3 region: CASSLRRDYQETQYF. For the CDR3, the DNA is TGTGCCAGCAGCTTGCGCAGAGATTACCAAGAGACCCAGTACTTC. The chain links TRBV7-8 to TRBJ2-5; D unresolved. The V gene lost 3 bases and the J gene lost 0 bases, with 11 bases spanning the gap. The CDR3 has 15 amino acids. Germline V gene lookup returns CDR1 SGHVS and CDR2 FQNEAQ.

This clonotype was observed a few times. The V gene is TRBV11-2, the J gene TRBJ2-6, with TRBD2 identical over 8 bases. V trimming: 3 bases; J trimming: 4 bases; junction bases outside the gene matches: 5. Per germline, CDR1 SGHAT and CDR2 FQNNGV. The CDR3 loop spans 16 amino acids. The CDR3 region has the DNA TGTGCCAGCAGCTTCGGCGGGGGGTCCGGGGCCAACGTCCTGACTTTC. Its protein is CASSFGGGSGANVLTF.

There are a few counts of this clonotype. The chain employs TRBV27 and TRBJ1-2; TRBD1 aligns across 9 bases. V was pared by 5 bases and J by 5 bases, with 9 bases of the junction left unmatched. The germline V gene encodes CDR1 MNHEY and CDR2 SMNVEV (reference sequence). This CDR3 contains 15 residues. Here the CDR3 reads CASSPAGQGGYGYTF. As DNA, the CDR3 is TGTGCCAGCAGTCCCGCGGGACAGGGCGGATATGGCTACACCTTC.

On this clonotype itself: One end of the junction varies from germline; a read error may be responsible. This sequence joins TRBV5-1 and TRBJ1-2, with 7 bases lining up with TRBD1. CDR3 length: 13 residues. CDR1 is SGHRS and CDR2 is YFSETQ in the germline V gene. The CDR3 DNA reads TGTGTCAGCAGCCCGGGACAGAACTATGGCTACACCTTC. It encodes CVSSPGQNYGYTF.

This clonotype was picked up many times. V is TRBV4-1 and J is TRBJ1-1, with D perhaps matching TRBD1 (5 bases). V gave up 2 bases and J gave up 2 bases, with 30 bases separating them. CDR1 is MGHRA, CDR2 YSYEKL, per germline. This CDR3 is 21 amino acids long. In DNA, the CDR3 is TGCGCCAGCAGCCAAAAGAGACTCCAATTGTGGGCCGACAGTAGTAACACTGAAGCTTTCTTT. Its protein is CASSQKRLQLWADSSNTEAFF.

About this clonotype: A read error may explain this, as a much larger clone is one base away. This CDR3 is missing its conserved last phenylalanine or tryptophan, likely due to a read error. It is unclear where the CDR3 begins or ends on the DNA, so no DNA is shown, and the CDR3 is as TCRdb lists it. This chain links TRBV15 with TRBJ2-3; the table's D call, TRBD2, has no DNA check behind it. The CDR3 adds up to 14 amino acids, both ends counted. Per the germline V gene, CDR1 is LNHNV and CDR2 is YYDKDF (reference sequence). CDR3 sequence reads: CATSRDRTSYEQYL.

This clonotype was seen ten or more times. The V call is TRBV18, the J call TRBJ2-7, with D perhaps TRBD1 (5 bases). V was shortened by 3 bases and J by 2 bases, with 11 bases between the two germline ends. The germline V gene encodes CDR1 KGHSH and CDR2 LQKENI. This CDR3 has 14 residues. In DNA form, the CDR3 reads TGTGCCAGCTCACCGACAGTTCTCACCTACGAGCAGTACTTC. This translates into CASSPTVLTYEQYF.

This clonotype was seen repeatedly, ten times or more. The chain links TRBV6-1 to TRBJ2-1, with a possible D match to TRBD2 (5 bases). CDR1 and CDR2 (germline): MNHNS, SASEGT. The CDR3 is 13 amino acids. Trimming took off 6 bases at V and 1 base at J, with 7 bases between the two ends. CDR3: CASRRDSYNEQFF. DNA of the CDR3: TGTGCCAGCAGACGGGATTCCTACAATGAGCAGTTCTTC.

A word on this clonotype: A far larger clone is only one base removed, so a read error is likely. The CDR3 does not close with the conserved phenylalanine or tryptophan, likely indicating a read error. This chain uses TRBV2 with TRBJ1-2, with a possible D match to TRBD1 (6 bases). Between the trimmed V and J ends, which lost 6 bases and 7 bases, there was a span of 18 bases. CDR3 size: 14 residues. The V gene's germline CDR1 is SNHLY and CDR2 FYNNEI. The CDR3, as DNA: TGTGCCAGCAGCCAAGGGCAGGGGTTTGGTGGCTACACCTCC. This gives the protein CASSQGQGFGGYTS.

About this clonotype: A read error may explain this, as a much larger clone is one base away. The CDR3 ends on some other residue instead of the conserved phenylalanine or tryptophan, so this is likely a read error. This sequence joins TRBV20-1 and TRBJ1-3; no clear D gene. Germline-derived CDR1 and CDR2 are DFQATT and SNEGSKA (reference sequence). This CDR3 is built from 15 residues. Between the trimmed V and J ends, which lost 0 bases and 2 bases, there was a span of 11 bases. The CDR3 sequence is CSARDTGIPGNTIYL. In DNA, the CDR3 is TGCAGTGCTAGAGACACGGGAATTCCTGGAAACACCATATATCTT.

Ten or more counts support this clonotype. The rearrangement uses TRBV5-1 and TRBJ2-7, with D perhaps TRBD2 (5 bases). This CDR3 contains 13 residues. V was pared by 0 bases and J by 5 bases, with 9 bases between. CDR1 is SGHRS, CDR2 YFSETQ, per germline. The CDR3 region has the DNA TGCGCCAGCAGCTTGGAAGTCGGGGACGAGCAGTACTTC. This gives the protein CASSLEVGDEQYF.

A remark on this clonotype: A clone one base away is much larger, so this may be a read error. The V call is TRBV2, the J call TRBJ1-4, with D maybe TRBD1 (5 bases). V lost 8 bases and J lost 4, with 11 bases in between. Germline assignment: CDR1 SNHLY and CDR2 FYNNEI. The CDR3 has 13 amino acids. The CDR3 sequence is CASGRDDNEKLFF. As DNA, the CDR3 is TGTGCCAGCGGTCGGGACGATAATGAAAAACTGTTTTTT.

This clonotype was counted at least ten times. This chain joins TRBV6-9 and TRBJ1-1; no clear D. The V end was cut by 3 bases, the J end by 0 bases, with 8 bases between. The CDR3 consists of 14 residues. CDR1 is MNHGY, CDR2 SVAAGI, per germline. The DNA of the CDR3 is TGTGCCAGCAGTTACAAGCGAATGAACACTGAAGCTTTCTTT. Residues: CASSYKRMNTEAFF.

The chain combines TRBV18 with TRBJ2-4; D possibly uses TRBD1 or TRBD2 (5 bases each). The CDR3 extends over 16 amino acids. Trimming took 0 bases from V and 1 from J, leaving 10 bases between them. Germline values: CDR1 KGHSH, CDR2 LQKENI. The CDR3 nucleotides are TGTGCCAGCTCACCACCAACAGGACTTGCCAAAAACATTCAGTACTTC. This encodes CASSPPTGLAKNIQYF.